There are a few counts of the clone carrying this T cell receptor (beta chain). TCRdb keeps only in-frame clones here, not all; method: immunoSEQ multiplex PCR. The sample holds roughly 71,000 clones, roughly nine tenths seen once. This sample is part of a study of OX40 agonist ivuxolimab in advanced cancers. Study-wide background: Aged roughly 23 to 79 with a mean of approximately 57 years, they were approximately 80% male. Prior therapy, whether anti-PD-1, anti-PD-L1 or anti-CTLA-4, was allowed, and about 40% had some.

Germline V gene lookup returns CDR1 LNHDA and CDR2 SQIVND (reference sequence). V was clipped by 4 bases and J by 5 bases, with 14 bases between them. The CDR3 extends over 15 amino acids. Patients were ineligible given autoimmune disease history or systemic immunosuppression. The material was CD4+ or CD8+ T cells sorted from blood, obtained in a trial of the OX40 agonist ivuxolimab. The TCR comes from an adult with an advanced solid tumor such as melanoma, head and neck, liver or kidney cancer. The rearrangement uses TRBV19 and TRBJ2-2; D may match TRBD1 or TRBD2 (5 bases each). CDR3 in amino acids: CASSTKIGGTGELFF. The CDR3 DNA follows: TGTGCCAGTAGTACAAAAATTGGGGGAACCGGGGAGCTGTTTTTT.